This TCR beta chain derives from a study of radiotherapy plus CTLA-4 blockade in lung cancer. Study-level background: Objective response rate was 18%; disease control rate, about 31%. Study-wide results and caveats: How blood T cell clones changed early, along with interferon-beta, reportedly forecast response best. There was expansion of tumor-derived TCR clones in blood after radiotherapy plus ipilimumab.

V was trimmed by 10 bases and J by 3 bases, leaving 19 bases between them. The CDR3 loop spans 15 amino acids. CDR1 and CDR2 (germline): MDHEN, SYDVKM. On this clone: The target antigen is unknown.

Ipilimumab-mediated CTLA-4 blockade plus focal radiation was given to patients having chemo-refractory metastatic non-small-cell lung cancer. Clones were sequenced by immunoSEQ multiplex PCR, and TCRdb holds only the in-frame ones, with some missing. The sample consists of some 98,000 clones, about 81% of them appearing once. This receptor was taken from a human donor with non-small cell lung cancer who had a partial response to radiotherapy plus ipilimumab. The sequencing used peripheral blood, collected from a patient treated with radiotherapy plus ipilimumab. The chain couples TRBV28 to TRBJ1-5; possibly TRBD1 for D (6 bases). The CDR3 loop reads CATGQTGKDNQPQHF. The DNA of the CDR3 is TGTGCCACGGGGCAAACAGGGAAGGACAATCAGCCCCAGCATTTT.